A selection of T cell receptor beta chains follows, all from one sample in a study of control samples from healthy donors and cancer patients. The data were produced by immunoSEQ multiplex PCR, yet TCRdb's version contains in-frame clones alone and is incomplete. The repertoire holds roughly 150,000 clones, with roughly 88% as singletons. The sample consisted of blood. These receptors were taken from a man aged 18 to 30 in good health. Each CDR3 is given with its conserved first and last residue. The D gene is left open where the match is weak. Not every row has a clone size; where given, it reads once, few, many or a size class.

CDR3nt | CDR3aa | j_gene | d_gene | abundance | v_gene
TGTGCCAGCAACCCAACTCAGGGTGGCTACACCTTC | CASNPTQGGYTF | TRBJ1-2 | NA | NA | TRBV6-5
TGTGCCAGCAGCCAAATCGGCAGACAAGAGACCCAGTACTTC | CASSQIGRQETQYF | TRBJ2-5 | NA | NA | TRBV3-1/TRBV3-2
TGTGCCAGCAGTGGATTTGGGGACAGGGTACCCTCACCCCTCCACTTT | CASSGFGDRVPSPLHF | TRBJ1-6 | TRBD1 | NA | TRBV6-1
TGTGCCAGCAGCTCCCCGGGTCGCTTTTTCTATGGCTACACCTTC | CASSSPGRFFYGYTF | TRBJ1-2 | NA | few | TRBV11-2
TGTGCCAGCAGCTTATACCCGGCGGACAGGGCTGGCTACACCTTC | CASSLYPADRAGYTF | TRBJ1-2 | TRBD1 | NA | TRBV7-8
TGCGCCAGCAGCAAAGAAGGGGCGGGGGGTTCCCACCTCTTC | CASSKEGAGGSHLF | TRBJ2-1 | TRBD2 | NA | TRBV4-3
TGTGCCAGCAGCCCTTCTCGGACAACTAATGAAAAACTGTTTTTT | CASSPSRTTNEKLFF | TRBJ1-4 | NA | NA | TRBV7-9
TGTGCCAGCAGCTTAGTAGCGGCTAACCAAGAGACCCAGTACTTC | CASSLVAANQETQYF | TRBJ2-5 | NA | NA | TRBV7-2
TGTGCCAGCAGTGTCGGGGGGGCAGCTACTAACTATGGCTACACCTTC | CASSVGGAATNYGYTF | TRBJ1-2 | NA | NA | TRBV6-1
TGTGCCTGGAGTGAACCGGGACTTAGCTCCTATAATTCACCCCTCCACTTT | CAWSEPGLSSYNSPLHF | TRBJ1-6 | NA | NA | TRBV30
TGTGCCAGCAGCCTAGAATCCCAGGGTGTTAATTCACCCCTCCACTTT | CASSLESQGVNSPLHF | TRBJ1-6 | NA | NA | TRBV7-6
TGTGCCAGCAGTTTTGGACTCACGAACACTGAAGCTTTCTTT | CASSFGLTNTEAFF | TRBJ1-1 | NA | NA | TRBV28
TGTGCCAGCACAGGGGGCGGTTCACCCCTCCACTTT | CASTGGGSPLHF | TRBJ1-6 | TRBD1 | NA | TRBV28
TGCGCCAGCAGCCTGGAGCTGACAGGGGGATACAATGAGCAGTTCTTC | CASSLELTGGYNEQFF | TRBJ2-1 | TRBD1 | NA | TRBV5-1
TGTGCCAGCAGCTTACCCAGCGGGGGGGCTCGGGAGCAGTTCTTC | CASSLPSGGAREQFF | TRBJ2-1 | TRBD2 | NA | TRBV7-2
TGTGCCAGCAGTTACTCGAGACAGGGTCTTGGCGAAAAACTGTTTTTT | CASSYSRQGLGEKLFF | TRBJ1-4 | TRBD1 | NA | TRBV6-2/TRBV6-3
TGTGCCAGCAGCTTAAAACCGGGGACGCGAGCCACTGAAGCTTTCTTT | CASSLKPGTRATEAFF | TRBJ1-1 | NA | few | TRBV11-2
TGTGCCACCAGCACCCGCGGACTAGCGCCTAGCACAGATACGCAGTATTTT | CATSTRGLAPSTDTQYF | TRBJ2-3 | TRBD2 | NA | TRBV15
TGTGCCAGCAGCTCGCATGGCGGGGGGCACTCCTACGAGCAGTACTTC | CASSSHGGGHSYEQYF | TRBJ2-7 | TRBD2 | NA | TRBV5-5
TGTGCCATCACCCGAGTCCTCATTAACTATGGCTACACCTTC | CAITRVLINYGYTF | TRBJ1-2 | NA | NA | TRBV10-3
TGTGCCAGCTCACCACGGGGGGGTAATCAGCCCCAGCATTTT | CASSPRGGNQPQHF | TRBJ1-5 | NA | few | TRBV18
TGTGCCAGTAGACGGGACTCCTCGGGCAATCAGCCCCAGCATTTT | CASRRDSSGNQPQHF | TRBJ1-5 | NA | few | TRBV19
TGCAGCGCCAAGACAGGGCTCGGGAACACTGAAGCTTTCTTT | CSAKTGLGNTEAFF | TRBJ1-1 | TRBD1 | NA | TRBV29-1
TGCGCCAGCAGCTCCGCGAGCCCCGGCAGAAATGAGCAGTTCTTC | CASSSASPGRNEQFF | TRBJ2-1 | NA | NA | TRBV5-1
TGTGCCAGCAGCGTAGTTGGTCTGGGGAACACTGAAGCTTTCTTT | CASSVVGLGNTEAFF | TRBJ1-1 | NA | NA | TRBV9
TGCGCCAGCAGCCAAGGACAGGCGGCAACTAATGAAAAACTGTTTTTT | CASSQGQAATNEKLFF | TRBJ1-4 | TRBD1 | NA | TRBV5-1
TGTGCCAGCAGTGAGGGGAGCGCGGGGGGGCGAGAGACCCAGTACTTC | CASSEGSAGGRETQYF | TRBJ2-5 | TRBD2 | NA | TRBV2
TGTGCCTGGTACCAAGCATGGACAGGAAGCTATGGCTACACCTTC | CAWYQAWTGSYGYTF | TRBJ1-2 | TRBD1 | NA | TRBV30
TGTGCCAGCAGTTTACCCGACTACCAAGAGACCCAGTACTTC | CASSLPDYQETQYF | TRBJ2-5 | NA | NA | TRBV27
TGTGCCAGCAGTTACTCAGGTTCAAAGGGCCAAAGCGCAGATACGCAGTATTTT | CASSYSGSKGQSADTQYF | TRBJ2-3 | NA | NA | TRBV6-2/TRBV6-3
TGTGCCACCAGCGCGACAGCGTTCGACGAGCAGTACTTC | CATSATAFDEQYF | TRBJ2-7 | NA | NA | TRBV24-1
TGTGCCAGCAGCACCCGGGACAGGGACAATTCACCCCTCCACTTT | CASSTRDRDNSPLHF | TRBJ1-6 | NA | once | TRBV21-1
TGTGCCAGCAGCGTAGGAGGGGCAGGAACTGAAGCTTTCTTT | CASSVGGAGTEAFF | TRBJ1-1 | NA | NA | TRBV9
TGTGCCAGCAGTCGGGGTGCGAGCAATCAGCCCCAGCATTTT | CASSRGASNQPQHF | TRBJ1-5 | NA | NA | TRBV6-2/TRBV6-3
TGTGCCAGCAGCTTAAGCCCCGACGATCTCCTCCACTTT | CASSLSPDDLLHF | TRBJ1-6 | NA | NA | TRBV7-3
TGTGCCAGCAGCGTCGGACATGACCCTAGTAATGAGCAGTTCTTC | CASSVGHDPSNEQFF | TRBJ2-1 | NA | NA | TRBV9
TGTGCCAGTAGTGGGAGGGCGCTGAACACCGGGGAGCTGTTTTTT | CASSGRALNTGELFF | TRBJ2-2 | TRBD2 | NA | TRBV19
TGTGCCAGCAGTTTACTCCAGGGAACTGAAGCTTTCTTT | CASSLLQGTEAFF | TRBJ1-1 | NA | NA | TRBV12-3/TRBV12-4